This T cell receptor (beta chain) stems from a study of metastatic and nonmetastatic thyroid tumors. This clone has only a few counts. Germline V gene lookup returns CDR1 MDHEN and CDR2 SYDVKM. This CDR3 comprises 15 residues. The germline V and J ends were trimmed by 5 bases and 8 bases, with 21 bases remaining between them. Thyroid surgery took place with no prior treatment in any patient. MiXCR was used by TCRdb to re-call the PCR reads. The sample consists of some 60,000 clones, less than 30% of them appearing once. This clonotype originated in a female donor with papillary thyroid cancer or a benign thyroid nodule (not recorded which). Some clones in this sample may be carry-over from other donors' samples. The material sequenced was blood. The genes are TRBV28 and TRBJ1-2, with D perhaps matching TRBD1 (6 bases). The CDR3 region has the DNA TGTGCCAGCAGTGTCCGGGACACCGAGTTTAGGGGCTACACCTTC. Amino acids: CASSVRDTEFRGYTF.